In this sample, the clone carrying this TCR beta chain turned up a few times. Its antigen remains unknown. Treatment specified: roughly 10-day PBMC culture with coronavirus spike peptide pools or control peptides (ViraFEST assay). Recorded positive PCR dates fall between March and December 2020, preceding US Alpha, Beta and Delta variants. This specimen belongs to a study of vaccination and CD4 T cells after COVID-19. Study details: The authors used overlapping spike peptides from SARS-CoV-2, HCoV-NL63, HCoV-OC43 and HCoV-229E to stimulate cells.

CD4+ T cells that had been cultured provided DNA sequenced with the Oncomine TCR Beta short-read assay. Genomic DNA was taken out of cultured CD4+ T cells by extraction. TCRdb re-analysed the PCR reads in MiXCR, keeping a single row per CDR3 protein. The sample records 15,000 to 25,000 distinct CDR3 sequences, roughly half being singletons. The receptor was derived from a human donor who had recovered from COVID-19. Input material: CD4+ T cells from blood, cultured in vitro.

CDR3 DNA sequence: TGTGCCAGCAACTCCTGGACTAGCGGCGGGGTCAAAAACATTCAGTACTTC. Translating gives CASNSWTSGGVKNIQYF. This chain uses TRBV6-2 or TRBV6-3 with TRBJ2-4; TRBD2 matches 10 bases. The germline V gene encodes CDR1 MNHEY and CDR2 SVGEGT. The V segment lost 7 bases and the J segment 3 bases; nucleotides outside the gene matches: 12. The CDR3 sequence is 17 residues long.